One sample yielded the 19 T cell receptor beta chains listed below, sequenced in a study of preoperative IRX-2 immunotherapy in early breast cancer. Regarding treatment: preoperative locoregional IRX-2 cytokine immunotherapy. TCRdb's table, derived via immunoSEQ multiplex PCR, lists solely in-frame clones and lacks some. The sample carries fewer than 70,000 clones, less than 95% recorded once. This material was acquired from a patient treated with IRX-2 immunotherapy. Source of these receptors: a human donor with breast cancer.

CDR3 nucleotides: TGTGCCAGCAGTTACTGGGGGGCACGTGGCACCGGGGAGCTGTTTTTT. This codes for CASSYWGARGTGELFF. The chain joins TRBV6-5 to TRBJ2-2; the D call may be TRBD1 or TRBD2 (6 bases each). Trimming left V 1 base short and J 4 bases short, with 13 bases between. CDR3 length equals 16 residues. The germline gives CDR1 MNHEY, CDR2 SVGAGI.

This clone was seen a few times. The rearrangement links TRBV7-3 to TRBJ2-1, with D possibly being TRBD1 or TRBD2 (5 bases each). Germline V gene sequence: CDR1 SGHTA, CDR2 FQGTGA. The CDR3 extends over 13 amino acids. The germline V and J ends were trimmed by 3 bases and 6 bases, with 9 bases remaining between them. CDR3 nucleotides: TGTGCCAGCAGCTTTGGGACCGGCAATGAGCAGTTCTTC. Its protein product is CASSFGTGNEQFF.

This clone is a singleton in its sample. This sequence joins TRBV4-1 and TRBJ1-1, with 7 bases that match TRBD1. Unmatched junction bases numbered 11, after V lost 3 bases and J lost 7 bases. The CDR3 is 15 residues long. Germline CDR1 is MGHRA and CDR2 is YSYEKL. The CDR3 nucleotides are TGCGCCAGCAGCCAGACAGGGCAAAAGGAACATGAAGCTTTCTTT. Translating gives CASSQTGQKEHEAFF.

The chain couples TRBV19 to TRBJ2-1; 7 positions agree with TRBD1. The CDR3 runs to 13 residues. Germline lookup yields CDR1 LNHDA and CDR2 SQIVND (reference sequence). V was clipped by 3 bases and J by 9 bases; unmatched bases: 5. CDR3 sequence reads: CASSITGAGEQFF. The CDR3 DNA reads TGTGCCAGTAGTATTACAGGGGCGGGTGAGCAGTTCTTC.

The rearrangement uses TRBV18 and TRBJ1-6; D remains ambiguous. This CDR3 has 12 amino acids. The germline CDR1 and CDR2 sequences are KGHSH and LQKENI. V gave up 3 bases and J gave up 10 bases, with 7 bases separating them. CDR3 sequence reads: CASSPGESPLHF. DNA for the CDR3: TGTGCCAGCTCACCTGGGGAATCACCCCTCCACTTT. Supplemented by reference TRBV18 and TRBJ1-6, the full variable domain reads NAGVMQNPRHLVRRRGQEARLRCSPMKGHSHVYWYRQLPEEGLKFMVYLQKENIIDESGMPKERFSAEFPKEGPSILRIQQVVRGDSAAYFCASSPGESPLHFGNGTRLTVT.

The chain employs TRBV28 and TRBJ1-2, with a weak D call TRBD1 (5 bases). The CDR3 is 12 amino acids. Looked up from germline, CDR1 is MDHEN and CDR2 is SYDVKM. The ends were cut back, 6 bases at V and 4 bases at J, with 9 bases in the middle. CDR3 region: CASSKDSYGYTF. CDR3 in DNA: TGTGCCAGCAGCAAAGACAGCTATGGCTACACCTTC.

CDR3 loop: CASSQDPPGSTGANVLTF. The CDR3 bases are TGCGCCAGCAGCCAAGATCCTCCAGGGTCAACTGGGGCCAACGTCCTGACTTTC. The V call is TRBV4-3, the J call TRBJ2-6, with D possibly TRBD1 on 5 matching bases. The CDR3 has 18 residues. Trimming removed 0 bases from V and 2 bases from J, with 14 bases in between. The V gene's germline CDR1 is LGHNA and CDR2 YSLEER.

The chain combines TRBV7-2 with TRBJ1-4; D perhaps matches TRBD1 (6 bases). CDR1 SGHTA and CDR2 FQGNSA come from the germline V gene. The germline V and J ends were trimmed by 0 bases and 0 bases, with 14 bases remaining between them. This CDR3 spans 18 amino acids. Here the CDR3 reads CASSLAAYGGTTNEKLFF. The CDR3 DNA reads TGTGCCAGCAGCTTAGCAGCTTACGGGGGCACAACTAATGAAAAACTGTTTTTT.

The V and J genes are TRBV15 and TRBJ1-2; D is uncertain. Trimming cost V 0 bases and J 8 bases, with 7 bases left between them. This CDR3 region has 12 residues. The germline V gene has CDR1 LNHNV and CDR2 YYDKDF (reference sequence). This CDR3 is CATSRDRNGYTF. The CDR3 DNA follows: TGTGCCACCAGCAGAGACAGGAACGGCTACACCTTC.

V gene TRBV5-1 combines with J gene TRBJ1-1; D might be TRBD1 (6 bases). V was clipped by 2 bases and J by 8 bases, with 10 bases between them. The CDR3 is 12 amino acids. CDR1 and CDR2 from the germline V gene are SGHRS and YFSETQ. DNA of the CDR3: TGCGCCAGCAGCTTTTTCGGGACAGAAGCTTTCTTT. Protein sequence: CASSFFGTEAFF. Using reference TRBV5-1 and TRBJ1-1 for the parts outside the CDR3, the full variable domain is KAGVTQTPRYLIKTRGQQVTLSCSPISGHRSVSWYQQTPGQGLQFLFEYFSETQRNKGNFPGRFSGRQFSNSRSEMNVSTLELGDSALYLCASSFFGTEAFFGQGTRLTVV.

V is TRBV18 and J is TRBJ2-1; D is undetermined. Trimming pared 3 bases from V and 2 bases from J, leaving 5 bases between. CDR3 length: 13 residues. Germline CDR1 KGHSH, CDR2 LQKENI. The CDR3 DNA is TGTGCCAGCTCACCTGGGGCCTACAATGAGCAGTTCTTC. It codes for CASSPGAYNEQFF.

This sequence joins TRBV10-3 and TRBJ1-5, with 7 nucleotides matching TRBD1. V dropped 10 bases and J dropped 6; count of bases not matched to a gene: 9. CDR3 length: 13 amino acids. CDR1 is ENHRY, CDR2 SYGVKD, per germline. Here the CDR3 DNA reads TGTGCCACCGAAGAAGGGGGCGGTCAGCCCCAGCATTTT. Its translation is CATEEGGGQPQHF.

About this clone itself: Within the sample, other DNA sequences also encode this same CDR3. The chain is built from TRBV5-1 and TRBJ2-2; weak D call: TRBD1 (5 bases). V lost 0 bases to trimming and J lost 7 bases, with 19 bases between them. The CDR3 runs to 17 residues. CDR1 and CDR2 from the germline V gene are SGHRS and YFSETQ. In DNA, the CDR3 is TGCGCCAGCAGCTTGGTAGGGCCCCCCAGCCAGGGCGGGGAGCTGTTTTTT. It translates to CASSLVGPPSQGGELFF.

This clone showed up just once. The chain joins TRBV7-9 to TRBJ1-1; 10 nucleotides line up with TRBD1. The CDR3 is made up of 16 amino acids. In germline, CDR1 is SEHNR, CDR2 FQNEAQ (reference sequence). The J segment lost 5 bases and the V segment lost 3 bases, leaving 9 bases of the junction unmatched. Written as DNA, the CDR3 is TGTGCCAGCAGCTTCAGACAGGGGGCGCGAATTACTGAAGCTTTCTTT. As protein: CASSFRQGARITEAFF.

The V call is TRBV2, the J call TRBJ2-2; D not resolved. The germline V gene encodes CDR1 SNHLY and CDR2 FYNNEI. V was clipped by 4 bases and J by 7 bases, with 7 bases between them. The CDR3 runs to 12 residues. This chain's CDR3 is CASSVQVGELFF. The CDR3 DNA follows: TGTGCCAGCAGTGTTCAAGTCGGGGAGCTGTTTTTT.

V is TRBV7-6 and J is TRBJ2-3; TRBD2 might be the D (5 bases). Germline CDR1 is SGHVS and CDR2 is FNYEAQ. The CDR3 runs to 16 residues. Trimming shortened V by 5 bases and J by 4 bases, and 19 bases separated the two germline ends. In DNA, the CDR3 is TGTGCCAGCAGCGGTGGATGGAGGACGGAGTCAGATACGCAGTATTTT. Translation: CASSGGWRTESDTQYF. Full variable domain (outside the CDR3, taken from reference TRBV7-6 and TRBJ2-3): GAGVSQSPRYKVTKRGQDVALRCDPISGHVSLYWYRQALGQGPEFLTYFNYEAQQDKSGLPNDRFSAERPEGSISTLTIQRTEQRDSAMYRCASSGGWRTESDTQYFGPGTRLTVL.

This clone was observed once. V is TRBV4-3 and J is TRBJ2-3; 7 nucleotides align to TRBD1. The CDR3 contains 16 residues. The germline gives CDR1 LGHNA, CDR2 YSLEER. Germline trimming cut 1 base from V and 0 bases from J; bases unmatched to any gene: 4. CDR3 loop: CASSQGPRGSTDTQYF. In DNA, the CDR3 is TGCGCCAGCAGCCAAGGCCCCAGGGGGAGCACAGATACGCAGTATTTT.

V gene TRBV6-5 combines with J gene TRBJ1-3; D call uncertain. CDR1 MNHEY and CDR2 SVGAGI come from the germline V gene. V was pared by 0 bases and J by 4 bases, with 13 bases between. The CDR3 totals 16 residues. The CDR3 spells CASSYSSIGGGNTIYF. The CDR3 DNA follows: TGTGCCAGCAGTTACTCGAGTATAGGCGGCGGAAACACCATATATTTT.

V is TRBV19 and J is TRBJ1-2; possibly TRBD1 for D (6 bases). The CDR3 is 15 residues long. V shed 11 bases and J shed 4 bases, with 23 bases lying between them. CDR1 is LNHDA, CDR2 SQIVND, per germline (reference sequence). The CDR3 nucleotides read TGTGCCGCCAACTCCCCGGGGGCCAGCATCTATGGCTACACCTTC. It translates to CAANSPGASIYGYTF.